This TCR beta chain was recorded in a study of cytomegalovirus exposure and HLA in healthy donors. This clone was observed a few times. Germline V gene lookup returns CDR1 SQVTM and CDR2 ANQGSEA. V was pared by 4 bases and J by 1 base, with 8 bases between. The CDR3 loop spans 12 amino acids. Primers: 60 Vbeta forward and 13 Jbeta reverse. Produced via immunoSEQ multiplex PCR; TCRdb's table is partial and in-frame only. Of about 110,000 clones listed, 82% are singletons. The sample was PBMCs. The J gene is TRBJ2-7, the V gene TRBV29-1; D uncertain. The TCR originated in a man aged 25 to 45 in good health and CMV-seropositive. This CDR3 reads CSVGISSYEQYF. As DNA, the CDR3 is TGCAGCGTTGGAATCAGTTCCTACGAGCAGTACTTC.